Shown below are 7 T cell receptor beta chains from a single sample sequenced in a study of molecular identifiers for immune sequencing clone quantification. TCRdb itself ran the PCR reads through MiXCR, one entry per CDR3 protein. Of around 480,000 distinct CDR3 sequences detected, roughly 26% appear once; the ten largest clones hold roughly 0.79%. The sequencing input was naive CD8+ T cells from blood, with Jurkat cell RNA spiked in. Subset here: FACS-sorted CD8+CD4-CCR7+CD45RA+ naive T cells. All receptors come from a human donor in good health. Some libraries in this study had Jurkat cell RNA spiked in.

This clonotype was seen ten or more times. The genes are TRBV7-9 and TRBJ2-7; 10 nucleotides agree with TRBD1. V trimming: 5 bases; J trimming: 5 bases; junction bases outside the gene matches: 6. Germline V gene lookup returns CDR1 SEHNR and CDR2 FQNEAQ (reference sequence). The CDR3 consists of 14 residues. DNA for the CDR3: TGTGCCAGCAGCCCCGGGACAGGGGTCGACGAGCAGTACTTC. This encodes CASSPGTGVDEQYF.

This clonotype was recorded a few times. The chain couples TRBV12-5 to TRBJ2-1; D may be TRBD1 (7 bases). The CDR3 has 18 amino acids. The germline CDR1 and CDR2 sequences are LGHNT and FRNRAP. V was clipped by 2 bases and J by 8 bases, with 25 bases between them. The CDR3 coding sequence is TGTGCTAGTGGTTTGAGCGGCCATGGGGACTCCCAGGGGGATGAGCAGTTCTTC. The encoded protein is CASGLSGHGDSQGDEQFF.

This clonotype came up a few times. V usage is TRBV27 and J usage is TRBJ2-3; 10 positions agree with TRBD1. J gave up 2 bases and V 3 bases, and 5 bases lay outside the gene matches. CDR3 length equals 16 residues. Germline values: CDR1 MNHEY, CDR2 SMNVEV (reference sequence). The CDR3 bases are TGTGCCAGCAGTTTTAAAGACAGGGGGCTCACAGATACGCAGTATTTT. Amino acids: CASSFKDRGLTDTQYF.

This clonotype appeared a few times. This chain connects TRBV21-1 to TRBJ1-2. TRBV21-1 is annotated as a pseudogene. The CDR3 consists of 13 residues. The CDR3 loop is CASSKSRYYGYTF. The DNA of the CDR3 is TGTGCCAGCAGCAAGTCCAGATACTATGGCTACACCTTC.

On this clonotype: With a much larger clone just one base away, this may be a read error. V is TRBV7-9 and J is TRBJ1-3; unclear D gene. The germline CDR1 and CDR2 sequences are SEHNR and FQNEAQ (reference sequence). V was shortened by 4 bases and J by 8 bases, with 18 bases between the two germline ends. The CDR3 runs 15 residues. Written as DNA, the CDR3 is TGTGCCAGCAGCTCGAGCCGAATCAACCGGCACACCATATATTTT. Protein sequence: CASSSSRINRHTIYF. Drawing the rest from reference TRBV7-9 and TRBJ1-3, the complete variable domain is DTGVSQNPRHKITKRGQNVTFRCDPISEHNRLYWYRQTLGQGPEFLTYFQNEAQLEKSRLLSDRFSAERPKGSFSTLEIQRTEQGDSAMYLCASSSSRINRHTIYFGEGSWLTVV.

The rearrangement joins TRBV6-2 or TRBV6-3 to TRBJ1-1, with D uncertain. Germline CDR1 and CDR2: MNHEY and SVGEGT. The CDR3 consists of 14 residues. V was trimmed by 2 bases and J by 6 bases, leaving 13 bases between them. The CDR3 coding sequence is TGTGCCAGCAGTTACGCCGGAGGGAGCGCTGAAGCTTTCTTT. Amino acids: CASSYAGGSAEAFF.

The chain uses TRBV3-1 and TRBJ1-1; D is perhaps TRBD1 (6 bases). Germline-derived CDR1 and CDR2 are LGHDT and YNNKEL (reference sequence). CDR3 length: 16 residues. V lost 8 bases to trimming and J lost 1 base, with 20 bases between them. Written as DNA, the CDR3 is TGTGCCAGCGGCCCCAACAGGGTTGGGCGGAACACTGAAGCTTTCTTT. Translating gives CASGPNRVGRNTEAFF.